The text below deals with one T cell receptor (beta chain). Its antigen remains unknown. This entry comes from a study of vaccination and CD4 T cells after COVID-19. Germline CDR1 DFQATT, CDR2 SNEGSKA (reference sequence). CDR3 size: 13 residues. V shed 5 bases and J 0 bases; nucleotides not matched to a gene: 4. The treatment was: approximately 11-day PBMC culture with coronavirus spike peptide pools or control peptides (ViraFEST assay). PBMCs, plated at around 2 million per well, were grown in the presence of about 9.5 IU/ml IL-2 and roughly 9.6 ug/ml peptide pools. Both day 3 and day 7 involved replacing half of the medium with fresh IL-2 medium. An Oncomine TCR Beta short-read assay was used to sequence the DNA from cultured CD4+ T cells. Each CDR3 protein gets one entry after TCRdb re-called the PCR reads with MiXCR. In the table there are approximately 24,000 distinct CDR3 sequences, roughly 65% of which are singletons.

This TCR derives from a human donor who received a COVID-19 vaccine. This chain links TRBV20-1 with TRBJ2-7; 7 positions match TRBD1. Sequencing used CD4+ T cells from blood, cultured in vitro, obtained after SARS-CoV-2 vaccination. This CDR3 reads CSAPGQDSYEQYF. The CDR3 bases are TGCAGTGCTCCCGGACAGGACTCCTACGAGCAGTACTTC.